The clone carrying this T cell receptor (beta chain) was recorded at least ten times. Its cognate antigen is unknown. The record originates from a study of T cell repertoires in cytomegalovirus infection. Overall study context: Both a matching HLA type and CMV infection were indicated by public TCR beta signatures.

Points from the study as a whole: Of the TCR beta families, the public ones yielded a cumulative frequency that identified carriers of CMV plus the relevant HLA.

Germline values: CDR1 SEHNR, CDR2 FQNEAQ (reference sequence). V gave up 11 bases and J gave up 1 base, with 11 bases separating them. The CDR3 sequence is 12 residues long. MiXCR, run by TCRdb on the reads, gives a single entry per CDR3 protein. The table shows fewer than 550,000 distinct CDR3 sequences, with 16% occurring only once. The material sequenced was CD8+ T cells from PBMCs. The clonotype comes from a human donor in good health (CMV status not recorded). Some clones in this sample may be carry-over from other donors' samples. This rearrangement joins TRBV7-9 to TRBJ1-1; tentatively, D is TRBD1 (5 bases). The CDR3 DNA reads TGTGCCCTAAATAGGGGGAACACTGAAGCTTTCTTT. Amino acid sequence: CALNRGNTEAFF.